This note documents a single T cell receptor (beta chain) sequence. Its cognate antigen is unknown. The data were obtained in a study of T cells in Graves' hyperthyroidism and ophthalmopathy. Study findings and constraints: The model predicted ophthalmopathy a median around 6.5 months before onset. Blood also contained most expanded thyroid clonotypes above 0.001. Ophthalmopathy stood apart from stable hyperthyroidism in a 13 V-J model.

Amplified regions were TCR beta CDR3 sequences from RNA transcripts. The HTBI primer set drove a first-round RT-PCR of the TCR CDR3. TCRdb re-analysed the multiplex PCR reads in MiXCR, keeping a single row per CDR3 protein. This table has 550,000 to 600,000 distinct CDR3 sequences, around 46% appearing once. Per germline, CDR1 SQVTM and CDR2 ANQGSEA. V lost 8 bases to trimming and J lost 1 base, with 17 bases between them. CDR3 length equals 14 residues. Lactation, pregnancy, other autoimmune disease or uncontrolled infection excluded patients. This receptor was taken from an adult woman with Graves' disease, either hyperthyroidism or ophthalmopathy (not recorded which). The chain carries TRBV29-1 and TRBJ1-1; D may be TRBD1 (6 bases). The sequenced sample was peripheral blood or thyroid tissue (not recorded which). The CDR3, as DNA: TGCAGCTTAAATCGGGGGGCTACGAACACTGAAGCTTTCTTT. This codes for CSLNRGATNTEAFF.